Included here is one TCR beta chain sequence, with context. The antigen is undetermined. Sequenced by immunoSEQ multiplex PCR; TCRdb stores in-frame clones only, minus some. The sample consists of tens of thousands of clones, around 90% of them appearing once. The entry originates in a study of OX40 agonist ivuxolimab in advanced cancers. Study-wide background: Given to patients was ivuxolimab, an agonistic anti-OX40 (CD134) antibody. Checkpoint inhibitors had been given previously to 40% of patients. Broader study findings: Fewer expanded clones were found on average in CD4+ than in CD8+ T cells.

The length of the CDR3 is 12 residues. V was pared by 1 base and J by 12 bases, with 11 bases between. The germline V gene encodes CDR1 SGHKS and CDR2 YYEKEE (reference sequence). This clonotype was obtained from an adult with an advanced solid tumor such as melanoma, head and neck, liver or kidney cancer. This material consisted of CD4+ or CD8+ T cells sorted from blood, taken in a trial of the OX40 agonist ivuxolimab. This chain joins TRBV5-5 and TRBJ2-1; a weak D match, TRBD2 (5 bases). The CDR3, as DNA: TGTGCCAGCAGCTTGATCGGGGAGACGCAGTTCTTC. This gives the protein CASSLIGETQFF. The variable domain in full, with the rest retrieved from reference TRBV5-5 and TRBJ2-1, is DAGVTQSPTHLIKTRGQQVTLRCSPISGHKSVSWYQQVLGQGPQFIFQYYEKEERGRGNFPDRFSARQFPNYSSELNVNALLLGDSALYLCASSLIGETQFFGPGTRLTVL.